These 16 T cell receptor beta chains originate from one sample sequenced in a study of blood T cell repertoires in COVID-19. The data were produced by immunoSEQ multiplex PCR, yet TCRdb's version contains in-frame clones alone and is incomplete. The sample lists tens of thousands of clones, roughly 80% occurring once. Sample: peripheral blood. The receptor source for this set is a man aged 65-85 years with acute or convalescent COVID-19.

This chain connects TRBV19 to TRBJ2-3; D might be TRBD2 (6 bases). From germline, CDR1 is LNHDA and CDR2 SQIVND (reference sequence). The CDR3 has 18 residues. V was pared by 3 bases and J by 1 base, with 20 bases between. The CDR3 region is CASSISRDLLLGTDTQYF. The CDR3 DNA is TGTGCCAGTAGTATTTCGCGGGACCTACTCCTTGGCACAGATACGCAGTATTTT.

The V and J genes are TRBV10-1 and TRBJ2-7; D perhaps matches TRBD1 (7 bases). The CDR3 consists of 14 residues. V lost 5 bases, J lost 6 bases, and 17 bases lay in between. Germline lookup yields CDR1 WNHNN and CDR2 SYGVQD (reference sequence). The CDR3 sequence: CASSPRRGLAEQYF. CDR3 DNA sequence: TGCGCCAGCAGTCCGAGGAGGGGGCTAGCCGAGCAGTACTTC.

The J gene is TRBJ1-2, the V gene TRBV27; 8 nucleotides match TRBD1. Germline V gene data show CDR1 as MNHEY and CDR2 as SMNVEV (reference sequence). J lost 2 bases, V lost 3 bases, and 2 bases had no gene match. This CDR3 has 14 amino acids. The CDR3 sequence: CASSFRGQNYGYTF. CDR3 DNA sequence: TGTGCCAGCAGTTTCAGGGGGCAGAACTATGGCTACACCTTC.

The chain couples TRBV30 to TRBJ2-1; TRBD1 matches 9 bases. V lost 0 bases, J lost 5 bases, and 2 bases stayed unmatched. Germline V gives CDR1 GTSNPN, CDR2 SVGIG (reference sequence). The CDR3 spans 14 residues. CDR3 amino acids: CAWSVWTGDNEQFF. CDR3 coding DNA: TGTGCCTGGAGTGTTTGGACAGGGGACAATGAGCAGTTCTTC.

The chain carries TRBV7-9 and TRBJ2-2; TRBD2 agrees at 7 bases. CDR1 SEHNR and CDR2 FQNEAQ come from the germline V gene (reference sequence). CDR3 length: 16 amino acids. The V and J ends lost 5 bases and 3 bases, in that order; junction bases with no gene match: 9. CDR3 residues: CASSRWEGFDTGELFF. CDR3 bases: TGTGCCAGCAGCCGTTGGGAGGGGTTCGACACCGGGGAGCTGTTTTTT.

The CDR3 here is CSGVPGGAGTEAFF. The CDR3, as DNA: TGCAGCGGTGTACCAGGGGGCGCAGGCACTGAAGCTTTCTTT. This chain uses TRBV29-1 with TRBJ1-1, with 8 bases fitting TRBD1. The CDR3 consists of 14 residues. Germline CDR1 is SQVTM and CDR2 is ANQGSEA. V lost 7 bases, J lost 4 bases, and 11 bases stayed unmatched.

The chain couples TRBV9 to TRBJ2-1; D is perhaps TRBD2 (5 bases). V was shortened by 0 bases and J by 6 bases, with 10 bases between the two germline ends. The CDR3 is 14 amino acids. Germline CDR1 and CDR2: SGDLS and YYNGEE. The chain's CDR3 is CASSVEASRNEQFF. CDR3 nucleotides: TGTGCCAGCAGCGTAGAGGCTAGCCGCAATGAGCAGTTCTTC.

The chain employs TRBV4-3 and TRBJ2-2, with 11 bases aligning to TRBD2. In germline, CDR1 is LGHNA, CDR2 YSLEER. The ends lost 1 base at V and 4 bases at J; junction bases unmatched: 8. This CDR3 is built from 18 residues. The CDR3 loop reads CASSQVVAGGPSTGELFF. In DNA form, the CDR3 reads TGCGCCAGCAGCCAAGTGGTAGCGGGAGGGCCAAGCACCGGGGAGCTGTTTTTT.

The V call is TRBV30, the J call TRBJ2-1, with TRBD2 as a possible D gene (5 bases). With 0 bases removed from V and 10 bases from J, the gap between germline ends came to 28 bases. The CDR3 has 18 amino acids. CDR1 GTSNPN and CDR2 SVGIG come from the germline V gene (reference sequence). CDR3: CAWSVFYGGRGSVVEQFF. Written as DNA, the CDR3 is TGTGCCTGGAGTGTATTTTACGGCGGGCGCGGGTCTGTGGTGGAGCAGTTCTTC.

The chain carries TRBV5-1 and TRBJ1-4, with 8 bases fitting TRBD1. The J segment lost 8 bases and the V segment lost 4 bases, leaving 10 bases of the junction unmatched. This CDR3 is built from 15 residues. Germline V CDR1 and CDR2: SGHRS, YFSETQ. CDR3: CASSIQGTGREKLFF. Here the CDR3 DNA reads TGCGCCAGCAGCATCCAGGGGACAGGTCGAGAAAAACTGTTTTTT. Using reference TRBV5-1 and TRBJ1-4 for the parts outside the CDR3, the full variable domain is KAGVTQTPRYLIKTRGQQVTLSCSPISGHRSVSWYQQTPGQGLQFLFEYFSETQRNKGNFPGRFSGRQFSNSRSEMNVSTLELGDSALYLCASSIQGTGREKLFFGSGTQLSVL.

The chain couples TRBV4-1 to TRBJ1-4, with D tentatively TRBD1 (5 bases). Germline loops: CDR1 MGHRA, CDR2 YSYEKL. The CDR3 length is 15 residues. V dropped 3 bases and J dropped 8 bases, with 16 bases sitting between them. The CDR3 here is CASSQSGQGGEKLFF. The CDR3 DNA reads as TGCGCCAGCAGCCAGTCTGGGCAGGGCGGAGAAAAACTGTTTTTT.

The CDR3 protein is CASRPRQGAFSYEQYF. The CDR3 DNA reads TGTGCCAGCAGACCACGACAGGGGGCGTTCTCCTACGAGCAGTACTTC. The rearrangement joins TRBV27 to TRBJ2-7; 10 nucleotides align to TRBD1. V was pared by 6 bases and J by 0 bases, with 8 bases of the junction left unmatched. This CDR3 is 16 amino acids long. Germline V gene data show CDR1 as MNHEY and CDR2 as SMNVEV (reference sequence).

V and J are TRBV19 and TRBJ2-1; 10 bases align to TRBD2. This CDR3 spans 16 amino acids. V was clipped by 6 bases and J by 7 bases; unmatched bases: 12. The germline gives CDR1 LNHDA, CDR2 SQIVND (reference sequence). The CDR3 loop reads CASSRGLAEDGNEQFF. The CDR3 DNA is TGTGCCAGTAGCCGAGGACTAGCGGAAGATGGGAATGAGCAGTTCTTC. Based on the CDR3 plus reference TRBV19 and TRBJ2-1, the full variable domain is DGGITQSPKYLFRKEGQNVTLSCEQNLNHDAMYWYRQDPGQGLRLIYYSQIVNDFQKGDIAEGYSVSREKKESFPLTVTSAQKNPTAFYLCASSRGLAEDGNEQFFGPGTRLTVL.

The V call is TRBV30, the J call TRBJ1-2; D perhaps matches TRBD1 (6 bases). Trimming took off 4 bases at V and 6 bases at J, with 12 bases between the two ends. CDR1 and CDR2 (germline): GTSNPN, SVGIG (reference sequence). This CDR3 contains 12 residues. CDR3 nucleotides: TGTGCCTGGACAGGGGCCCTGGATGGCTACACCTTC. Translation gives CAWTGALDGYTF.

This clone was observed a few times. For the CDR3, the DNA is TGTGCCAGCTCACCAGGGTCTCCGGGCACTGAAGCTTTCTTT. Translating gives CASSPGSPGTEAFF. The chain recombines TRBV18 with TRBJ1-1; D uncertain. CDR1 is KGHSH and CDR2 is LQKENI in the germline V gene. CDR3 length: 14 amino acids. Trimming took off 2 bases at V and 4 bases at J, with 11 bases between the two ends. Full variable domain (outside the CDR3, taken from reference TRBV18 and TRBJ1-1): NAGVMQNPRHLVRRRGQEARLRCSPMKGHSHVYWYRQLPEEGLKFMVYLQKENIIDESGMPKERFSAEFPKEGPSILRIQQVVRGDSAAYFCASSPGSPGTEAFFGQGTRLTVV.

This chain connects TRBV7-9 to TRBJ2-1; D ambiguous. CDR3 length equals 17 residues. The V and J ends lost 4 bases and 0 bases respectively, with 16 bases between them. Germline V gene data show CDR1 as SEHNR and CDR2 as FQNEAQ (reference sequence). This CDR3 reads CASSSPRHTSSYNEQFF. The CDR3 nucleotides are TGTGCCAGCAGCTCCCCGAGGCACACGAGCTCCTACAATGAGCAGTTCTTC.